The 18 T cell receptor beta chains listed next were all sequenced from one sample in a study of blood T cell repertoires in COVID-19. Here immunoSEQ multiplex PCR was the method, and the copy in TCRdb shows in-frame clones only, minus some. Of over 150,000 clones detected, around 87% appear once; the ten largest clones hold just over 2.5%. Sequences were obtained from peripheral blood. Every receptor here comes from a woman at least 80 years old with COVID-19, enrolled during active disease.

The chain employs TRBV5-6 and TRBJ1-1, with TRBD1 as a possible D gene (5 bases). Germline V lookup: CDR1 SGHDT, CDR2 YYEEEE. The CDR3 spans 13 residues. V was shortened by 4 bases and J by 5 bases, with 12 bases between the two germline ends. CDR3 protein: CASSAATATEAFF. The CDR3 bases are TGTGCCAGCAGCGCCGCGACAGCTACTGAAGCTTTCTTT.

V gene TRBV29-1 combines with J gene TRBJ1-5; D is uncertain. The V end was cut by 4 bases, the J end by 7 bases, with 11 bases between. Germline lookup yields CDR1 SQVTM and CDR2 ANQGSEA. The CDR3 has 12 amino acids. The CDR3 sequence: CSVGGVQQPQHF. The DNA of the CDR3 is TGCAGCGTTGGCGGGGTTCAACAGCCCCAGCATTTT.

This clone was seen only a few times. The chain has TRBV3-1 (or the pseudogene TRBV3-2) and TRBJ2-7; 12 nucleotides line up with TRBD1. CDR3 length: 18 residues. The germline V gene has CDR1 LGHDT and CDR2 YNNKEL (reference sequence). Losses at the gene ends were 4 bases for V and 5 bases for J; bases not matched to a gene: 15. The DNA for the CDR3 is TGTGCCAGCAGCCGGTGGGACAGGGGGCTAGCATCGGGGGACGAGCAGTACTTC. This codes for CASSRWDRGLASGDEQYF.

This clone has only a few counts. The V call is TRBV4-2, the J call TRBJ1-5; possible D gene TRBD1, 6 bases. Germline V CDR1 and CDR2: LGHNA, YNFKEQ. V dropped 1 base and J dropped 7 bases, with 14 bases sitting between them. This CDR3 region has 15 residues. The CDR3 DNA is TGTGCCAGCAGCCAAGCGACAGGCTGGGACCAGCCCCAGCATTTT. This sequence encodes CASSQATGWDQPQHF.

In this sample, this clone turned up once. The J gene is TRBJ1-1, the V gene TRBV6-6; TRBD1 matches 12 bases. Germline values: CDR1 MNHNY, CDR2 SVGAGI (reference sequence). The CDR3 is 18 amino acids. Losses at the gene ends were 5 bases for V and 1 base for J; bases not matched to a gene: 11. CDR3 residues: CASSRGTGGGRENTEAFF. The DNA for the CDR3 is TGTGCCAGCAGTCGCGGGACAGGGGGCGGGAGAGAGAACACTGAAGCTTTCTTT.

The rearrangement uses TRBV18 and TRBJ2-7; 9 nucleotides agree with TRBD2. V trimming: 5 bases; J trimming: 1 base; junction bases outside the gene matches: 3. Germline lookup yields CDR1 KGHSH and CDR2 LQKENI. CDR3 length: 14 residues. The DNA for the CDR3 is TGTGCCAGCTCAGTAGCGGGAGTATCCTACGAGCAGTACTTC. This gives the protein CASSVAGVSYEQYF.

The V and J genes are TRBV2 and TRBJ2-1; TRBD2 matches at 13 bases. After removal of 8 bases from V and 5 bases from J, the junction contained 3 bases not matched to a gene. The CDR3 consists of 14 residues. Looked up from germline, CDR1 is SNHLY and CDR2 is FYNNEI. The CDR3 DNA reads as TGTGCCAGCCGACTAGCGGGAGGACACAATGAGCAGTTCTTC. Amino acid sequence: CASRLAGGHNEQFF.

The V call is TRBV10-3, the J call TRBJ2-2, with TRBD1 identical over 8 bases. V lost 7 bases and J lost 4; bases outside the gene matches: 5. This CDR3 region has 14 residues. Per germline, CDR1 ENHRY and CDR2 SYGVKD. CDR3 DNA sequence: TGTGCCATCAATTCCGGGACAGGCACCGGGGAGCTGTTTTTT. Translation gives CAINSGTGTGELFF.

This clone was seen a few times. CDR3 loop: CASSDRSSYNSPLHF. In nucleotides, the CDR3 is TGTGCCAGCAGTGACAGAAGCTCCTATAATTCACCCCTCCACTTT. V is TRBV2 and J is TRBJ1-6; D is uncertain. From germline, CDR1 is SNHLY and CDR2 FYNNEI. The CDR3 is 15 amino acids. V dropped 3 bases and J dropped 0 bases, with 6 bases sitting between them.

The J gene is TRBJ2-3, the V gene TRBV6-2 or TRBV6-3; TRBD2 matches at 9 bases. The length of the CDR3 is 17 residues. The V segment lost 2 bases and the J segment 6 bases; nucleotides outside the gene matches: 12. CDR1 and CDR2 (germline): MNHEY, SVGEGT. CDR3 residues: CASSYRGSGSGSDTQYF. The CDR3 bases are TGTGCCAGCAGTTACCGTGGTAGCGGGAGTGGGTCCGATACGCAGTATTTT.

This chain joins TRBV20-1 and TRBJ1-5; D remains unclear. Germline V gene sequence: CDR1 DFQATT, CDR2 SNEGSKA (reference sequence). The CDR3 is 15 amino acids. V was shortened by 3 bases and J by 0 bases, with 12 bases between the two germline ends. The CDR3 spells CSASLGGDSNQPQHF. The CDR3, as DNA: TGCAGTGCTAGTTTGGGAGGAGATAGCAATCAGCCCCAGCATTTT.

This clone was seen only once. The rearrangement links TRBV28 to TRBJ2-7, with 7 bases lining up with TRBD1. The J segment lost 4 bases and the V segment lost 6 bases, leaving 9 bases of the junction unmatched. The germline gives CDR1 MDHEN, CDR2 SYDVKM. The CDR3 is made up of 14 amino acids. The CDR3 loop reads CASRSGTANYEQYF. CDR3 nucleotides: TGTGCCAGCAGATCCGGGACAGCTAATTACGAGCAGTACTTC.

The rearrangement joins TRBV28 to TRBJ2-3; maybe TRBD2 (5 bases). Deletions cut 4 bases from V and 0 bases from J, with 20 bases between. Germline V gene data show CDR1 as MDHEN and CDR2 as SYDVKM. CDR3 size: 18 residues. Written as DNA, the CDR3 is TGTGCCAGCAGTTCCGCGGCGGGCTCCCGCACTAGCACAGATACGCAGTATTTT. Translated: CASSSAAGSRTSTDTQYF.

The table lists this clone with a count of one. The CDR3 sequence: CASAGAGGGNEQFF. CDR3 in DNA: TGTGCCAGCGCTGGAGCGGGAGGGGGAAATGAGCAGTTCTTC. The chain links TRBV6-5 to TRBJ2-1; 10 bases align to TRBD2. The junction had 8 bases not matched to a gene; V was cut back by 8 bases and J by 7 bases. Germline V gene lookup returns CDR1 MNHEY and CDR2 SVGAGI. The CDR3 runs to 14 residues.

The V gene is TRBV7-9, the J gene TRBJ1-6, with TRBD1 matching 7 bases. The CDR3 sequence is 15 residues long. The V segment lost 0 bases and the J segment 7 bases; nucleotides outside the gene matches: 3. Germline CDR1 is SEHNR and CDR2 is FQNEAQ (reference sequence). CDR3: CASSLASQGNSPLHF. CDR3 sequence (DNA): TGTGCCAGCAGCTTAGCATCACAGGGGAATTCACCCCTCCACTTT.

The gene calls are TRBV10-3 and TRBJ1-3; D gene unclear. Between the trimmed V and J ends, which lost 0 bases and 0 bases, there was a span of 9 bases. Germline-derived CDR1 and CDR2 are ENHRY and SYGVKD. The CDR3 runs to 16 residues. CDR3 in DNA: TGTGCCATCAGTGAGTCAATGATAGCCTCTGGAAACACCATATATTTT. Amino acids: CAISESMIASGNTIYF.

CDR3 sequence reads: CASSTGTRSTDTQYF. In DNA form, the CDR3 reads TGTGCCAGCAGTACCGGGACTAGGAGCACAGATACGCAGTATTTT. The rearrangement uses TRBV27 and TRBJ2-3; 8 nucleotides line up with TRBD2. Germline V lookup: CDR1 MNHEY, CDR2 SMNVEV (reference sequence). V dropped 5 bases and J dropped 0; count of bases not matched to a gene: 4. This CDR3 is built from 15 residues.

DNA of the CDR3: TGTGCCAGTAAAACAGGCAGGGGGCTGGATACGCAGTATTTT. Encoded protein: CASKTGRGLDTQYF. The chain recombines TRBV19 with TRBJ2-3; 8 nucleotides agree with TRBD1. V lost 7 bases to trimming and J lost 6 bases; unmatched junction nucleotides: 9. The CDR3 contains 14 residues. Germline V gene data show CDR1 as LNHDA and CDR2 as SQIVND (reference sequence).